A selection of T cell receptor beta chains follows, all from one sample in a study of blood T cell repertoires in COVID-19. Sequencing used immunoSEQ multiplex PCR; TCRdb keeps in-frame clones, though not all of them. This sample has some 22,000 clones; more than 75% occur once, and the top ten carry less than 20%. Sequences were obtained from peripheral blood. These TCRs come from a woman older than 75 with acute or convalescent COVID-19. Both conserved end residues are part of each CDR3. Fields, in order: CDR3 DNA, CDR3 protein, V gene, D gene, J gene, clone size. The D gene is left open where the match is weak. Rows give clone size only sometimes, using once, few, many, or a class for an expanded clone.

TGTGCCAGCACTACGGACAGGGGCGCTAATCAGCCCCAGCATTTT,CASTTDRGANQPQHF,TRBV2,TRBD1,TRBJ1-5,medium-sized
TGTGCCAGCGCCGACACAGGGGCGAGGGGAGCTTTCTTT,CASADTGARGAFF,TRBV2,TRBD1,TRBJ1-1,-
TGTGCCACCAGTGAGGCTAGCGGGGGCTCCTACAATGAGCAGTTCTTC,CATSEASGGSYNEQFF,TRBV24-1,TRBD2,TRBJ2-1,once
TGCGCCAGCAGCCAAGGCCCCCAGGGCACAGATACGCAGTATTTT,CASSQGPQGTDTQYF,TRBV4-1,-,TRBJ2-3,few
TGTGCCAGCAGCGACGATCGACGGGGGAAGACTAACTATGGCTACACCTTC,CASSDDRRGKTNYGYTF,TRBV14,-,TRBJ1-2,-
TGTGCCAGCAGCCAAGGGCAGCGCGTCGGGATTGAACTGTTTTTT,CASSQGQRVGIELFF,TRBV3-1/TRBV3-2,-,TRBJ1-4,-
TGTGCCAGCTCACCTGGAGCGACCCTCTACGAGCAGTACTTC,CASSPGATLYEQYF,TRBV18,-,TRBJ2-7,-
TGCAGCGTTAGAGGACAGAGTACCGGGGAGCTGTTTTTT,CSVRGQSTGELFF,TRBV29-1,-,TRBJ2-2,once
TGCGCCAGCAGCTTGGTAAGGGCTAGCGGGGTAGATACGCAGTATTTT,CASSLVRASGVDTQYF,TRBV5-1,TRBD2,TRBJ2-3,-
TGTGCCAGCAGCTTAGTTCAGCGGGTGGGAACGCAGTATTTT,CASSLVQRVGTQYF,TRBV7-2,-,TRBJ2-3,-
TGTGCCAGCAGCGTGACAGGGTGGGATACTGAAGCTTTCTTT,CASSVTGWDTEAFF,TRBV9,TRBD1,TRBJ1-1,-
TGTGCCAGCAGCAAAACAAGTAAAACTGAAGCTTTCTTT,CASSKTSKTEAFF,TRBV11-2,-,TRBJ1-1,-
TGTGCCATCCCACTAGCAACGACCTACAATGAGCAGTTCTTC,CAIPLATTYNEQFF,TRBV6-5,-,TRBJ2-1,few
TGTGCCAGCAGCCAAGTAGACACGAACACTGAAGCTTTCTTT,CASSQVDTNTEAFF,TRBV4-2,-,TRBJ1-1,-
TGTGCCAGCAGTTCGCGACGGGAATTCTATGGCTACACCTTC,CASSSRREFYGYTF,TRBV27,-,TRBJ1-2,-
TGCGCCAGCAGTGCCGGGGGTGAGACCCAGTACTTC,CASSAGGETQYF,TRBV10-1,-,TRBJ2-5,-
TGTGCCAGTAGGCCGGGGGACAGGCGAGATCAGCCCCAGCATTTT,CASRPGDRRDQPQHF,TRBV19,TRBD1,TRBJ1-5,few
TGCGCCAGCAGCCCCCAGGAGCGGGGGACTCACAATGAGCAGTTCTTC,CASSPQERGTHNEQFF,TRBV5-1,TRBD2,TRBJ2-1,-
TGTGCCACCAGTGACTTAATTTGGGCTAGCGGGATTCACGATGAGCAGTTCTTC,CATSDLIWASGIHDEQFF,TRBV24-1,TRBD2,TRBJ2-1,-
TGTGCCAGCAGCTTAGGACAGGGACGAGGTTACACCATATATTTT,CASSLGQGRGYTIYF,TRBV7-8,TRBD1,TRBJ1-3,-
TGTGCCATCGGCAGGGGTGGCGCAGATACGCAGTATTTT,CAIGRGGADTQYF,TRBV12-3/TRBV12-4,-,TRBJ2-3,once
TGTGCCAGCAGCCAGGGTTCGCTAGCGGGAGAAATAGATACGCAGTATTTT,CASSQGSLAGEIDTQYF,TRBV14,TRBD2,TRBJ2-3,-
TGTGCTAGTGGTCCAGGGTCGGGACAGGCTAACTATGGCTACACCTTC,CASGPGSGQANYGYTF,TRBV12-5,TRBD1,TRBJ1-2,-
TGTGCCAGCAGCACCCCGAACAGCTACGAGCAGTACTTC,CASSTPNSYEQYF,TRBV13,-,TRBJ2-7,-
TGTGCCAGCAGCGAAGGGACACAGCCCCAGCATTTT,CASSEGTQPQHF,TRBV5-6,-,TRBJ1-5,-
TGTGCCAGCAGCCGACGTGGGGCGGAAAAACTGTTTTTT,CASSRRGAEKLFF,TRBV3-1/TRBV3-2,-,TRBJ1-4,-
TGTGCCAGCACCGGCGGGAGGGTGAGGAATCAGCCCCAGCATTTT,CASTGGRVRNQPQHF,TRBV2,-,TRBJ1-5,few
TGTGCCAGCTCACCCGCAGGGCTAGATGGCTACACCTTC,CASSPAGLDGYTF,TRBV18,-,TRBJ1-2,few
TGTGCCACCAGTGATCAGGGGCAGGGCTATGGCTACACCTTC,CATSDQGQGYGYTF,TRBV24-1,-,TRBJ1-2,-
TGTGCCAGCAGCTTAGGACCGGGAGCCCCAGATACGCAGTATTTT,CASSLGPGAPDTQYF,TRBV7-2,-,TRBJ2-3,-
TGTGCCAGCTCACCTCAGGGGGCAGAAAGTTCCTCTGGAAACACCATATATTTT,CASSPQGAESSSGNTIYF,TRBV18,TRBD1,TRBJ1-3,-
TGTGCCAGCAGCCCAGAGAGGGACAGGGGGGTAAAACTGTTTTTT,CASSPERDRGVKLFF,TRBV9,TRBD1,TRBJ1-4,-
TGTGCCAGCAGTGACGGGACATGCTATGGCTACACCTTC,CASSDGTCYGYTF,TRBV25-1,-,TRBJ1-2,once
TGTGCCAGCAGCCCCAAATCCGCCGGGGGGGCGGTCCTGCATTTT,CASSPKSAGGAVLHF,TRBV7-9,-,TRBJ1-5,-